This T cell receptor beta chain was identified in a study of T cell responses to AZD1222 COVID-19 vaccine. Overall study: It was second doses at about 4 or about 12 weeks that were pooled. Study conclusions and caveats: Two AZD1222 doses significantly raised spike-specific TCR breadth and depth over controls.

Concerning this clone itself: Its cognate antigen is unknown.

Data came from immunoSEQ multiplex PCR; TCRdb stores just in-frame clones and leaves some out. The repertoire holds 120,000 or so clones, with about 90% as singletons. Germline V gene sequence: CDR1 LGHDT, CDR2 YNNKEL (reference sequence). The CDR3 has 16 amino acids. V shed 1 base and J shed 4 bases, with 16 bases lying between them. This TCR was sampled from an adult in good health. The chain links TRBV3-1 (or the pseudogene TRBV3-2) to TRBJ1-2; no clear D gene. Here the sequenced sample was peripheral blood, taken on day 0 of AZD1222 vaccination. This CDR3 reads CASSQAPADGLYGYTF. The CDR3 region has the DNA TGTGCCAGCAGCCAAGCCCCGGCGGACGGCCTCTATGGCTACACCTTC.